Sequencing of this TCR beta chain was carried out in a study of control samples from healthy donors and cancer patients. This clone has more than one count but fewer than ten. Trimming stripped 3 bases from V and 4 bases from J, with 8 bases between. In germline, CDR1 is SGHKS, CDR2 YYEKEE (reference sequence). CDR3 size: 13 residues. Clones were read by immunoSEQ multiplex PCR, and TCRdb kept only the in-frame ones, dropping some. Seen here are tens of thousands of clones, 88% observed once, and the top ten hold roughly 43%. Sequences were obtained from PBMCs. V gene TRBV5-5 combines with J gene TRBJ1-5, with D unresolved. The sequence came from a man aged 50 or older with head and neck cancer. Here the CDR3 DNA reads TGTGCCAGCAGCTCAACCTATAATCAGCCCCAGCATTTT. Its protein is CASSSTYNQPQHF. Filled out from reference TRBV5-5 and TRBJ1-5, the complete variable domain reads DAGVTQSPTHLIKTRGQQVTLRCSPISGHKSVSWYQQVLGQGPQFIFQYYEKEERGRGNFPDRFSARQFPNYSSELNVNALLLGDSALYLCASSSTYNQPQHFGDGTRLSIL.